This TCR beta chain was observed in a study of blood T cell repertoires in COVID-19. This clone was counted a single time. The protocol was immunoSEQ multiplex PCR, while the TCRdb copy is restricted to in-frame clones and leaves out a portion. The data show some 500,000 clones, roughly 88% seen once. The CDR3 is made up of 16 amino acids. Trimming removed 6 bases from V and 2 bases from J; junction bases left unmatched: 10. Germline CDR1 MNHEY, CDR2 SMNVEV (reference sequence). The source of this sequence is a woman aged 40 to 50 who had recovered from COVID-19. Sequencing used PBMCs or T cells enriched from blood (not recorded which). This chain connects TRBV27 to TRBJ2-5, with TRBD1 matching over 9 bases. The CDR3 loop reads CASSSLGTGTQETQYF. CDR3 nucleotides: TGTGCCAGCAGCAGCCTCGGGACAGGGACACAAGAGACCCAGTACTTC.